One sample yielded the 23 T cell receptor beta chains listed below, sequenced in a study of shared clonotypes between healthy human individuals. Sequencing was performed with immunoSEQ multiplex PCR; in TCRdb, only in-frame clones are kept and a portion is missing. The repertoire holds a few hundred thousand clones, with approximately 97% as singletons. Material for sequencing was naive CD4+ T cells sorted from blood. Documented subset: CD45RA+ positively selected. The receptors here all came from a woman aged 25 to 39 in good health.

The V call is TRBV5-1, the J call TRBJ2-1, with 8 nucleotides matching TRBD1. This CDR3 is built from 14 residues. Germline V gives CDR1 SGHRS, CDR2 YFSETQ. V lost 0 bases, J lost 5 bases, and 1 base stayed unmatched. The CDR3 region has the DNA TGCGCCAGCAGCTTGGGACAGGGGCACAATGAGCAGTTCTTC. Encoded protein: CASSLGQGHNEQFF.

This rearrangement joins TRBV5-1 to TRBJ2-7; no reliable D call. Germline CDR1 SGHRS, CDR2 YFSETQ. The CDR3 length is 14 residues. Deletions cut 5 bases from V and 2 bases from J, with 14 bases between. The DNA of the CDR3 is TGCGCCAGCAGTCTCTGGGAACCAACCTACGAGCAGTACTTC. It specifies CASSLWEPTYEQYF. The variable domain in full, with the rest retrieved from reference TRBV5-1 and TRBJ2-7, is KAGVTQTPRYLIKTRGQQVTLSCSPISGHRSVSWYQQTPGQGLQFLFEYFSETQRNKGNFPGRFSGRQFSNSRSEMNVSTLELGDSALYLCASSLWEPTYEQYFGPGTRLTVT.

The chain joins TRBV7-9 to TRBJ2-7; 9 bases are a match to TRBD1. After removal of 5 bases from V and 2 bases from J, the junction contained 10 bases not matched to a gene. The CDR3 loop spans 16 amino acids. Looked up from germline, CDR1 is SEHNR and CDR2 is FQNEAQ (reference sequence). For the CDR3, the DNA is TGTGCCAGCAGCCCAGGGAACAGGGGGCTAACCTACGAGCAGTACTTC. This sequence encodes CASSPGNRGLTYEQYF.

CDR3 in DNA: TGCGCCAGCAGCTTCGGGCTAGCGGATGGAACCCTCGAGCAGTACTTC. Translation gives CASSFGLADGTLEQYF. J is TRBJ2-7 and V is TRBV5-1; 7 nucleotides match TRBD2. The germline CDR1 and CDR2 sequences are SGHRS and YFSETQ. The CDR3 is made up of 16 amino acids. The trim removed 2 bases at V and 6 bases at J, leaving 14 bases unmatched.

Comments on this clone: This sample includes further DNA sequences coding for the same CDR3. The rearrangement links TRBV28 to TRBJ2-5; 13 bases match TRBD2. The CDR3 has 15 residues. Trimming removed 6 bases from V and 4 bases from J; junction bases left unmatched: 5. Germline loops: CDR1 MDHEN, CDR2 SYDVKM. This chain's CDR3 is CASSPGLAGVETQYF. CDR3 coding DNA: TGTGCCAGCAGCCCAGGACTAGCGGGAGTAGAGACCCAGTACTTC.

The chain couples TRBV7-2 to TRBJ1-3; 7 nucleotides line up with TRBD1. The germline V gene encodes CDR1 SGHTA and CDR2 FQGNSA. The CDR3 is made up of 17 amino acids. V dropped 4 bases and J dropped 0; count of bases not matched to a gene: 9. CDR3 sequence: CASSSVTGAHSGNTIYF. The CDR3 DNA is TGTGCCAGCAGCTCAGTCACAGGGGCCCACTCTGGAAACACCATATATTTT.

This CDR3 is CASSLPQVSGELFF. In nucleotides, the CDR3 is TGTGCCAGCAGTTTACCACAGGTTAGCGGGGAGCTGTTTTTT. The chain is built from TRBV28 and TRBJ2-2; the D gene is possibly TRBD1 (5 bases). Germline loops: CDR1 MDHEN, CDR2 SYDVKM. The CDR3 is made up of 14 amino acids. V was cut by 2 bases and J by 7 bases, with 11 bases left in between.

The chain combines TRBV2 with TRBJ1-1; TRBD1 might be the D (6 bases). The CDR3 runs to 14 residues. Germline CDR1 reads SNHLY; CDR2 reads FYNNEI. V shed 0 bases and J shed 6 bases, with 11 bases lying between them. CDR3 DNA sequence: TGTGCCAGCAGTGAAGCGCTAGGGGGGGCTGAAGCTTTCTTT. Protein: CASSEALGGAEAFF.

The chain combines TRBV7-9 with TRBJ2-3, with 7 bases matching TRBD2. The V gene end was trimmed by 7 bases and the J gene end by 5 bases; junction bases not matched to a gene: 12. The CDR3 has 15 residues. CDR1 and CDR2 from the germline V gene are SEHNR and FQNEAQ (reference sequence). This chain's CDR3 is CASTTETSALDTQYF. The CDR3 DNA reads as TGTGCCAGCACCACAGAAACTAGCGCCTTAGATACGCAGTATTTT.

The genes are TRBV27 and TRBJ1-4; D is possibly TRBD1 (6 bases). Trimming removed 2 bases at V and 7 bases at J, with 11 bases between. The CDR3 has 14 amino acids. Germline assignment: CDR1 MNHEY and CDR2 SMNVEV (reference sequence). The CDR3 region has the DNA TGTGCCAGCAGTTTAAGGGGGGTCCGTGAAAAACTGTTTTTT. It translates to CASSLRGVREKLFF.

In its sample, this clone was seen once. One end of the junction varies from germline; a read error may be responsible. The V and J genes are TRBV7-9 and TRBJ1-2; D might be TRBD1 (6 bases). The CDR3 is 16 amino acids. The germline V gene encodes CDR1 SEHNR and CDR2 FQNEAQ (reference sequence). The CDR3 sequence: CASSLPPATGRYGCTF. Written as DNA, the CDR3 is TGTGCCAGCAGCCTCCCCCCCGCGACAGGCCGCTATGGCTGCACCTTC.

The rearrangement joins TRBV28 to TRBJ1-2, with D perhaps matching TRBD1 (5 bases). Between the trimmed V and J ends, which lost 5 bases and 8 bases, there was a span of 21 bases. Germline V gene lookup returns CDR1 MDHEN and CDR2 SYDVKM. This CDR3 has 15 residues. CDR3 coding DNA: TGTGCCAGCAGTCCTCCCGCAGGGTTTAACCAGGGCTACACCTTC. This codes for CASSPPAGFNQGYTF.

The J gene is TRBJ2-3, the V gene TRBV7-8, with 7 bases lining up with TRBD1. Germline CDR1 and CDR2: SGHVS and FQNEAQ. J lost 2 bases, V lost 7 bases, and 9 bases had no gene match. This CDR3 region has 15 residues. DNA of the CDR3: TGTGCCAGCAAGACCCGGGACAGCTTCACAGATACGCAGTATTTT. Translation: CASKTRDSFTDTQYF.

V is TRBV25-1 and J is TRBJ1-1, with D possibly being TRBD1 (6 bases). Between the trimmed V and J ends, which lost 3 bases and 4 bases, there was a span of 9 bases. From germline, CDR1 is MGHDK and CDR2 SYGVNS. This CDR3 region has 13 residues. CDR3 in amino acids: CASSEFRGTEAFF. CDR3 coding DNA: TGTGCCAGCAGTGAGTTCAGGGGCACTGAAGCTTTCTTT.

The chain recombines TRBV19 with TRBJ1-1, with D perhaps TRBD1 (5 bases). This CDR3 region has 17 residues. V shed 3 bases and J shed 5 bases, with 22 bases lying between them. Germline CDR1 reads LNHDA; CDR2 reads SQIVND (reference sequence). CDR3 nucleotide sequence: TGTGCCAGTAGTATCGGGCGGAGGGGAACGTGGAGGACTGAAGCTTTCTTT. As protein: CASSIGRRGTWRTEAFF.

This sequence joins TRBV25-1 and TRBJ1-2; possibly TRBD1 for D (6 bases). V dropped 6 bases and J dropped 4 bases, with 6 bases sitting between them. CDR3 length: 11 residues. The germline V gene has CDR1 MGHDK and CDR2 SYGVNS. The CDR3 reads CASSRGYGYTF. The CDR3 nucleotides read TGTGCCAGCAGCAGGGGCTATGGCTACACCTTC.

V is TRBV10-2 and J is TRBJ1-1; a possible D gene is TRBD1 (6 bases). This CDR3 has 14 amino acids. V shed 3 bases and J shed 4 bases, with 12 bases lying between them. Germline lookup yields CDR1 WSHSY and CDR2 SAAADI. The DNA for the CDR3 is TGCGCCAGCAGTGATTGGAGGGGGAGCACTGAAGCTTTCTTT. It encodes CASSDWRGSTEAFF.

The chain employs TRBV5-1 and TRBJ2-1, with TRBD1 matching over 11 bases. Germline CDR1 SGHRS, CDR2 YFSETQ. With 6 bases clipped from V and 1 base from J, the junction kept 6 bases outside the gene matches. The CDR3 is made up of 16 amino acids. The CDR3 coding sequence is TGCGCCAGCACCCGGACAGGGGGCTTTTCCTACAATGAGCAGTTCTTC. Its protein is CASTRTGGFSYNEQFF.

The V gene is TRBV2, the J gene TRBJ2-2; weak D call: TRBD2 (5 bases). The CDR3 is 14 residues long. CDR1 is SNHLY, CDR2 FYNNEI, per germline. Between the trimmed V and J ends, which lost 6 bases and 7 bases, there was a span of 15 bases. The DNA for the CDR3 is TGTGCCAGCAGAGTTGAGGGAGAAGTCGGGGAGCTGTTTTTT. It is translated as CASRVEGEVGELFF.

CDR3 loop: CASSLNGQERYEQYF. CDR3 in DNA: TGCGCCAGCAGCTTGAACGGACAGGAACGGTACGAGCAGTACTTC. This chain links TRBV5-1 with TRBJ2-7; 7 positions agree with TRBD1. The germline V gene has CDR1 SGHRS and CDR2 YFSETQ. This CDR3 has 15 residues. The ends lost 1 base at V and 4 bases at J; junction bases unmatched: 8.

The V gene is TRBV10-3, the J gene TRBJ1-2; 7 bases line up with TRBD1. The CDR3 is 13 amino acids. Germline trimming cut 8 bases from V and 0 bases from J; bases unmatched to any gene: 3. Germline-derived CDR1 and CDR2 are ENHRY and SYGVKD. The CDR3 region has the DNA TGTGCCATCGGACAGGCCTCTAACTATGGCTACACCTTC. It translates to CAIGQASNYGYTF.

The chain uses TRBV4-2 and TRBJ2-7, with TRBD2 identical over 8 bases. Losses at the gene ends were 4 bases for V and 7 bases for J; bases not matched to a gene: 12. The CDR3 consists of 15 residues. Germline CDR1 and CDR2: LGHNA and YNFKEQ. DNA of the CDR3: TGTGCCAGCAGCCGTGGCGTAGCGGGGCAATCGGAGCAGTACTTC. Its protein product is CASSRGVAGQSEQYF.

The CDR3 nucleotides read TGTGCCAGCAGCTCCTACAGGGGCCCAAAAACTGAAGCTTTCTTT. It yields the protein CASSSYRGPKTEAFF. V and J are TRBV7-8 and TRBJ1-1; 7 positions agree with TRBD1. Germline-derived CDR1 and CDR2 are SGHVS and FQNEAQ. V dropped 4 bases and J dropped 5; count of bases not matched to a gene: 10. CDR3 size: 15 residues.